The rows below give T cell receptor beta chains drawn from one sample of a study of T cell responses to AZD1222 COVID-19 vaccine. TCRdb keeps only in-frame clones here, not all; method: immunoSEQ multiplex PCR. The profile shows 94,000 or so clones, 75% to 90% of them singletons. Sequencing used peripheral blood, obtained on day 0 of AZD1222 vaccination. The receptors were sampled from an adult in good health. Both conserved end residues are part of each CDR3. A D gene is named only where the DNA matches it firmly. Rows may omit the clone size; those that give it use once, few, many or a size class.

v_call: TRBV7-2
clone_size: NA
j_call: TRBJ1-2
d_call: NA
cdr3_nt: TGTGCCAGCAGCCCTATCTATGGCTACACCTTC
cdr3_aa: CASSPIYGYTF

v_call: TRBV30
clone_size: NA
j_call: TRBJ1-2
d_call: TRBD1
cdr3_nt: TGTGCCTGGACGGAGGGGGCGAGGGGCTACACCTTC
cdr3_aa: CAWTEGARGYTF

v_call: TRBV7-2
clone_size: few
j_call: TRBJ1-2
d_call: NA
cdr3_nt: TGTGCCAGCAGCTTAGTGTCAGGGGCTAACTATGGCTACACCTTC
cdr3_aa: CASSLVSGANYGYTF

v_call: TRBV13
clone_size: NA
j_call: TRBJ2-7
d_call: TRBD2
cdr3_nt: TGTGCCAGCAGCCTCCGACTAGCGGGGCACGAGCAGTACTTC
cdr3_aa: CASSLRLAGHEQYF

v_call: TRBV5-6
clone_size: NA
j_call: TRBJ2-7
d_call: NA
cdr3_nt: TGTGCCAGCAGCTTGCGCAACTACGAGCAGTACTTC
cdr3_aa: CASSLRNYEQYF

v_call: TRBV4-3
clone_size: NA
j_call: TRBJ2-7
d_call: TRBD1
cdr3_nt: TGCGCCAGCAGACCAGGACAGGGACAGGGGTACGAGCAGTACTTC
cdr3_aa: CASRPGQGQGYEQYF

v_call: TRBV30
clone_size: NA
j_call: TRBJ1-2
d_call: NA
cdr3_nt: TGTGCCTGGAGTGTGGGACTTAACTATGGCTACACCTTC
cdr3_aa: CAWSVGLNYGYTF

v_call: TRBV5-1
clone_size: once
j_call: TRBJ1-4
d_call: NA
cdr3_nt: TGCGCCAGCAGCTTGGACCTCCGGGGGGGAGCGAATGAAAAACTGTTTTTT
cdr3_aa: CASSLDLRGGANEKLFF

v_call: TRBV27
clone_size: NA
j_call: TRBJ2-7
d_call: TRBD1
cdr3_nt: TGTGCCAGCAGTCCTCGACAGGGTTACGAGCAGTACTTC
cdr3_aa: CASSPRQGYEQYF

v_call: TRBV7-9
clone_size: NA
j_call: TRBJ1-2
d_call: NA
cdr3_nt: TGTGCCAGCAGCTTAGCCGGAGGCGGACTCTATGGCTACACCTTC
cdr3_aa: CASSLAGGGLYGYTF

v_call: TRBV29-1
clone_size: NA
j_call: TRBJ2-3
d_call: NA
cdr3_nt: TGCAGCGTTGGAGCCGCGAGCACAGATACGCAGTATTTT
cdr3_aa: CSVGAASTDTQYF

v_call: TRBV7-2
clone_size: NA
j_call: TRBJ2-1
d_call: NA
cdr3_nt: TGTGCCAGCAGCTTAGGGGGCAGGGGTGCTGTCAATGAGCAGTTCTTC
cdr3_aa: CASSLGGRGAVNEQFF

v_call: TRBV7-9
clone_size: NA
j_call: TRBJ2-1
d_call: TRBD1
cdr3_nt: TGTGCCAGCAGCTTCCCATGGACAGGCCCCACGCACAATGAGCAGTTCTTC
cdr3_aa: CASSFPWTGPTHNEQFF

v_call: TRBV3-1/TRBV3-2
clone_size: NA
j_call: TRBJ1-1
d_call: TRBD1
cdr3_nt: TGTGCCAGCAGCCAAGTTGGCGACAGGGTAAACACTGAAGCTTTCTTT
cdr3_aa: CASSQVGDRVNTEAFF

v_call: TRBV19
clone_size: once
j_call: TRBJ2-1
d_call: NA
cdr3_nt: TGTGCCAGTAGTACCCGGCCGGGAGAGAACAATGAGCAGTTCTTC
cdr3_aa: CASSTRPGENNEQFF

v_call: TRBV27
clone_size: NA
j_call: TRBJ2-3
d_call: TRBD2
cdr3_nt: TGTGCCAGCAGTTTAGGGGCTAGCGGGAGTGGCGCAGATACGCAGTATTTT
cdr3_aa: CASSLGASGSGADTQYF